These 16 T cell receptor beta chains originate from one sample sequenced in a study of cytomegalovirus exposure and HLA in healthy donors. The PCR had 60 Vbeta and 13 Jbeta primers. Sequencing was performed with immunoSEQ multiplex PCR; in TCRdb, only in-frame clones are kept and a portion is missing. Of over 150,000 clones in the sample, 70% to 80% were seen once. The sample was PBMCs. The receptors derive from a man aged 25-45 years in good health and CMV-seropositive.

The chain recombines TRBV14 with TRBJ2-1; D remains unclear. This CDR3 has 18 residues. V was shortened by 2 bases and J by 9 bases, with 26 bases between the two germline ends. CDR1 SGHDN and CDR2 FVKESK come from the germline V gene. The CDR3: CASSQSISRVGYIPEQFF. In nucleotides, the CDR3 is TGTGCCAGCAGCCAAAGCATTTCTCGCGTTGGTTATATCCCTGAGCAGTTCTTC.

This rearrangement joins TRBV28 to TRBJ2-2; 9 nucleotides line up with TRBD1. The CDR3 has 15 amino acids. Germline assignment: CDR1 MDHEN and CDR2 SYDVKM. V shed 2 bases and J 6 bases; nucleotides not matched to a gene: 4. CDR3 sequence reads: CASSLTGGSAGELFF. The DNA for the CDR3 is TGTGCCAGCAGTTTAACAGGGGGCAGCGCCGGGGAGCTGTTTTTT. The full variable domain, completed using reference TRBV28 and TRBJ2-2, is DVKVTQSSRYLVKRTGEKVFLECVQDMDHENMFWYRQDPGLGLRLIYFSYDVKMKEKGDIPEGYSVSREKKERFSLILESASTNQTSMYLCASSLTGGSAGELFFGEGSRLTVL.

The CDR3 sequence is CASSLQQSRGGYTF. The CDR3 DNA reads as TGTGCCAGCAGTTTACAGCAAAGCCGAGGGGGCTACACCTTC. The chain combines TRBV28 with TRBJ1-2, with unresolved D. The ends were cut back, 2 bases at V and 8 bases at J, with 15 bases in the middle. This CDR3 region has 14 residues. Per the germline V gene, CDR1 is MDHEN and CDR2 is SYDVKM.

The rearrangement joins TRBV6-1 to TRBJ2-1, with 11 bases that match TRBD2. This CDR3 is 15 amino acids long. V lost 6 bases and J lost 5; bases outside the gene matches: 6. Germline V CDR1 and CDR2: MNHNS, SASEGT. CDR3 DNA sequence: TGTGCCAGCAGCGAACCGGGACTAGCGGACAATGAGCAGTTCTTC. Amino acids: CASSEPGLADNEQFF.

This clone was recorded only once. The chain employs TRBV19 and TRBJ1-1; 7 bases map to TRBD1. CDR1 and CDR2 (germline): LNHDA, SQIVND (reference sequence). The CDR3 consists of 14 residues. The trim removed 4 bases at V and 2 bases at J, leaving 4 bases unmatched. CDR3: CASSTRQGNTEAFF. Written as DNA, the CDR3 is TGTGCCAGTAGTACTCGACAGGGCAACACTGAAGCTTTCTTT.

CDR3: CASSSGQGAGGELFF. The CDR3 DNA follows: TGCGCCAGCAGCTCAGGACAGGGGGCTGGAGGGGAGCTGTTTTTT. V is TRBV5-1 and J is TRBJ2-2, with 11 bases aligning to TRBD1. The V segment lost 3 bases and the J segment 8 bases; nucleotides outside the gene matches: 6. Germline lookup yields CDR1 SGHRS and CDR2 YFSETQ. The CDR3 runs to 15 residues.

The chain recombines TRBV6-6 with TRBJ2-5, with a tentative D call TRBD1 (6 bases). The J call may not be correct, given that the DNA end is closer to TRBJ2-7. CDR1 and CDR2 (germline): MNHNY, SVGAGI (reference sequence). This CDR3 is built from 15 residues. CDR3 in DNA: TGTGCCAGCAGTCCAAGAGAGACAGGTGAATACGAGCAGTACTTC. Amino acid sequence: CASSPRETGEYEQYF.

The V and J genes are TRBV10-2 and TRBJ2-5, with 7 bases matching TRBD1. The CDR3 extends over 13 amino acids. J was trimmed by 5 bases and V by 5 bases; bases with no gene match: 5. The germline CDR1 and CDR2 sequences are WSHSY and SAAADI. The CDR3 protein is CASSLTGWETQYF. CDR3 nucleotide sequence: TGCGCCAGCAGTTTGACAGGGTGGGAGACCCAGTACTTC.

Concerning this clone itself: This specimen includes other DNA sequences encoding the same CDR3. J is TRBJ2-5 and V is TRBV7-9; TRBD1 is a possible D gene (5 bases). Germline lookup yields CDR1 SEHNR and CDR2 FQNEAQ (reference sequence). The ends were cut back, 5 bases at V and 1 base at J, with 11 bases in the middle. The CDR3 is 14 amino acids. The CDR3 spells CASSPQGGQETQYF. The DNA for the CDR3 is TGTGCCAGCAGCCCCCAGGGTGGCCAAGAGACCCAGTACTTC.

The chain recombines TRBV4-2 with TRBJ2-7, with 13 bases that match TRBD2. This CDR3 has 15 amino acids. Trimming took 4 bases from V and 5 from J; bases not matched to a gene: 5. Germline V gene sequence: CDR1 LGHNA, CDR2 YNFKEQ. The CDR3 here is CASSPGLAGENEQYF. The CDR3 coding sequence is TGTGCCAGCAGCCCAGGACTAGCGGGAGAAAACGAGCAGTACTTC.

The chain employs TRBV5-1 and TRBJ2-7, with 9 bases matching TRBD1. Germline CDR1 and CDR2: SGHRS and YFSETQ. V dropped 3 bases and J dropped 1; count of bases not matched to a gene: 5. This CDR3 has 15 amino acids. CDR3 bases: TGCGCCAGCAGCTCCGCCGGGACAGGGTCCTACGAGCAGTACTTC. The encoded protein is CASSSAGTGSYEQYF.

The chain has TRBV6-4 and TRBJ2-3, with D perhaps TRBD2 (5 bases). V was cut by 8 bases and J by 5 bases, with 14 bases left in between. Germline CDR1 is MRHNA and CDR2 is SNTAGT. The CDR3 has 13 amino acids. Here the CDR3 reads CASSLRARDTQYF. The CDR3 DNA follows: TGTGCCAGCTCTTTGAGGGCGAGAGATACGCAGTATTTT.

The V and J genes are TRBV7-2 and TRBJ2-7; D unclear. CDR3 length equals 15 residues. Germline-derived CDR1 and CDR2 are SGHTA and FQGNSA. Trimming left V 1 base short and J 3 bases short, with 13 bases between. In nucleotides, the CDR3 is TGTGCCAGCAGCTTAGTATCGGCACAGCTCTACGAGCAGTACTTC. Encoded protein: CASSLVSAQLYEQYF. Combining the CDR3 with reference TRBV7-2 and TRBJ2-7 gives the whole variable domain GAGVSQSPSNKVTEKGKDVELRCDPISGHTALYWYRQSLGQGLEFLIYFQGNSAPDKSGLPSDRFSAERTGGSVSTLTIQRTQQEDSAVYLCASSLVSAQLYEQYFGPGTRLTVT.

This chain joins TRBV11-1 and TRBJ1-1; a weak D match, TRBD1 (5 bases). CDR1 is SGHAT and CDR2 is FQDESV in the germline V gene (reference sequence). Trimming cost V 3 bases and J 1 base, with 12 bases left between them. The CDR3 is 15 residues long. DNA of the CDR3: TGTGCCAGCAGCTTTCTAGGGGTCAAGAACACTGAAGCTTTCTTT. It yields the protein CASSFLGVKNTEAFF.

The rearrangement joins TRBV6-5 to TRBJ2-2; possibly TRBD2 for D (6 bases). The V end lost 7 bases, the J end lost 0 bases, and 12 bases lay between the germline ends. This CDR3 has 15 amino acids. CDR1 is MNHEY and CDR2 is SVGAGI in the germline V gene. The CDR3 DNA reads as TGTGCCAGCAACTTAGCGGCCGCGAACACCGGGGAGCTGTTTTTT. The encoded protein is CASNLAAANTGELFF.

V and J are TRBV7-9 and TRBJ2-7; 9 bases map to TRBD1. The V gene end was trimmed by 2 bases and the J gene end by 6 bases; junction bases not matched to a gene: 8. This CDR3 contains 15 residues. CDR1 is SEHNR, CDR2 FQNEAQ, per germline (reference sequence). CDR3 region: CASSLIGQGRGEQYF. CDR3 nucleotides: TGTGCCAGCAGCTTAATTGGACAGGGGCGCGGCGAGCAGTACTTC.